The 29 T cell receptor beta chains in this list originate from one sample, sequenced in a study of blood T cell repertoires in COVID-19. This table comes from immunoSEQ multiplex PCR, and its TCRdb copy is limited to in-frame clones, with some not included. This table holds 85,000 to 95,000 clones, around 90% found once. Source material: peripheral blood. These receptor sequences come from a woman aged 45-65 years in a cohort sampled during active COVID-19.

The chain recombines TRBV5-5 with TRBJ2-4, with 11 bases identical to TRBD2. V dropped 0 bases and J dropped 3; count of bases not matched to a gene: 11. This CDR3 has 19 residues. Germline V gives CDR1 SGHKS, CDR2 YYEKEE (reference sequence). The CDR3 nucleotides are TGTGCCAGCAGCTTGGGTCTAGCGGGAGGAGTGTTTGTCAAAAACATTCAGTACTTC. It yields the protein CASSLGLAGGVFVKNIQYF.

J is TRBJ2-7 and V is TRBV27; D remains ambiguous. This CDR3 is built from 15 residues. Germline V gene data show CDR1 as MNHEY and CDR2 as SMNVEV (reference sequence). Trimming stripped 4 bases from V and 0 bases from J, with 13 bases between. The CDR3 spells CASSYRVVPSYEQYF. Written as DNA, the CDR3 is TGTGCCAGCAGTTACCGGGTAGTCCCCTCCTACGAGCAGTACTTC.

The rearrangement joins TRBV6-1 to TRBJ2-3; tentatively, D is TRBD2 (6 bases). Germline assignment: CDR1 MNHNS and CDR2 SASEGT. V was clipped by 3 bases and J by 5 bases, with 9 bases between them. The CDR3 is made up of 13 amino acids. CDR3 in DNA: TGTGCCAGCAGTGACGGGGGAAAAGATACGCAGTATTTT. Residues: CASSDGGKDTQYF.

V is TRBV7-9 and J is TRBJ1-2; D remains unclear. V was pared by 7 bases and J by 4 bases, with 19 bases between. The germline V gene has CDR1 SEHNR and CDR2 FQNEAQ (reference sequence). This CDR3 contains 15 residues. The CDR3 is CASTRLDGGSYGYTF. The DNA for the CDR3 is TGTGCCAGCACCCGACTTGACGGCGGAAGCTATGGCTACACCTTC. The variable domain in full, with the rest retrieved from reference TRBV7-9 and TRBJ1-2, is DTGVSQNPRHKITKRGQNVTFRCDPISEHNRLYWYRQTLGQGPEFLTYFQNEAQLEKSRLLSDRFSAERPKGSFSTLEIQRTEQGDSAMYLCASTRLDGGSYGYTFGSGTRLTVV.

This sequence joins TRBV4-1 and TRBJ2-3; 9 positions agree with TRBD1. The CDR3 extends over 17 amino acids. Germline V gives CDR1 MGHRA, CDR2 YSYEKL. With 4 bases clipped from V and 3 bases from J, the junction kept 11 bases outside the gene matches. The CDR3 region is CASSRYTGGLTTDTQYF. CDR3 DNA: TGCGCCAGCAGCCGATACACAGGGGGCCTGACAACAGATACGCAGTATTTT.

The V call is TRBV5-1, the J call TRBJ2-1; 7 bases map to TRBD2. This CDR3 has 14 amino acids. The V gene's germline CDR1 is SGHRS and CDR2 YFSETQ. V lost 3 bases to trimming and J lost 7 bases; unmatched junction nucleotides: 7. In nucleotides, the CDR3 is TGCGCCAGCAGCTATGGACTAGTACAAAATGAGCAGTTCTTC. Its translation: CASSYGLVQNEQFF.

The CDR3 nucleotides are TGTGCCAGCAGCCTTGGGACTAGCGGGGGGTACAATGAGCAGTTCTTC. Its protein product is CASSLGTSGGYNEQFF. J is TRBJ2-1 and V is TRBV7-3; TRBD2 aligns across 15 bases. The CDR3 runs to 16 residues. The V gene's germline CDR1 is SGHTA and CDR2 FQGTGA. The V segment lost 5 bases and the J segment 4 bases; nucleotides outside the gene matches: 3.

This clone was recorded a few times. The chain carries TRBV27 and TRBJ1-6; the D is unclear. The CDR3 has 14 amino acids. Germline assignment: CDR1 MNHEY and CDR2 SMNVEV (reference sequence). Trimming took 3 bases from V and 0 from J, leaving 3 bases between them. The CDR3 loop is CASSFRSYNSPLHF. For the CDR3, the DNA is TGTGCCAGCAGTTTTCGCTCCTATAATTCACCCCTCCACTTT.

The chain uses TRBV11-2 and TRBJ2-3; D remains ambiguous. Germline V gene data show CDR1 as SGHAT and CDR2 as FQNNGV. V lost 0 bases to trimming and J lost 8 bases, with 9 bases between them. The CDR3 sequence is 13 residues long. In DNA, the CDR3 is TGTGCCAGCAGCTTAGATTACCGGAGTACGCAGTATTTT. It codes for CASSLDYRSTQYF.

This chain joins TRBV9 and TRBJ2-7, with D maybe TRBD2 (5 bases). The CDR3 consists of 15 residues. V was trimmed by 0 bases and J by 5 bases, leaving 15 bases between them. Germline-derived CDR1 and CDR2 are SGDLS and YYNGEE. CDR3 sequence: CASSVGGRLVDEQYF. In DNA, the CDR3 is TGTGCCAGCAGCGTAGGTGGGAGATTAGTAGACGAGCAGTACTTC.

The chain carries TRBV20-1 and TRBJ2-1, with TRBD2 identical over 13 bases. Germline V CDR1 and CDR2: DFQATT, SNEGSKA (reference sequence). The CDR3 loop spans 15 amino acids. V lost 3 bases and J lost 4; bases outside the gene matches: 3. The CDR3 spells CSASTSGGGYNEQFF. CDR3 in DNA: TGCAGTGCTAGTACTAGCGGGGGGGGATACAATGAGCAGTTCTTC.

This chain connects TRBV4-2 to TRBJ2-7; D call uncertain. Trimming pared 1 base from V and 2 bases from J, leaving 9 bases between. Germline-derived CDR1 and CDR2 are LGHNA and YNFKEQ. The CDR3 covers 14 residues. The CDR3 nucleotides read TGTGCCAGCAGCCAAGTGACTGAGACCTACGAGCAGTACTTC. Translated, it gives CASSQVTETYEQYF.

The J gene is TRBJ1-1, the V gene TRBV5-1; D remains unclear. The CDR3 loop spans 15 amino acids. Germline V CDR1 and CDR2: SGHRS, YFSETQ. V dropped 1 base and J dropped 1 base, with 11 bases sitting between them. Here the CDR3 reads CASSLRQAGNTEAFF. The CDR3 DNA is TGCGCCAGCAGCTTGAGGCAAGCAGGGAACACTGAAGCTTTCTTT.

The chain couples TRBV25-1 to TRBJ2-7, with D possibly TRBD2 on 7 matching bases. Germline CDR1 reads MGHDK; CDR2 reads SYGVNS. The ends were cut back, 5 bases at V and 0 bases at J, with 14 bases in the middle. There are 15 residues in the CDR3. The CDR3, as DNA: TGTGCCAGCAGTTGGGGGGGGACAAACTCCTACGAGCAGTACTTC. Protein sequence: CASSWGGTNSYEQYF.

This clone occurred a few times. The genes are TRBV2 and TRBJ1-6, with 9 positions matching TRBD1. The V gene's germline CDR1 is SNHLY and CDR2 FYNNEI. The trim removed 1 base at V and 7 bases at J, leaving 2 bases unmatched. CDR3 size: 15 residues. CDR3 nucleotide sequence: TGTGCCAGCAGTGAAGGAGGGACAGGGAATTCACCCCTCCACTTT. As protein: CASSEGGTGNSPLHF.

The rearrangement links TRBV7-9 to TRBJ2-5; TRBD1 matches at 7 bases. The CDR3 spans 13 residues. Germline assignment: CDR1 SEHNR and CDR2 FQNEAQ (reference sequence). Germline trimming cut 6 bases from V and 4 bases from J; bases unmatched to any gene: 5. CDR3 region: CASRKTGVETQYF. The CDR3 DNA reads as TGTGCCAGCAGGAAAACAGGGGTAGAGACCCAGTACTTC.

The V call is TRBV14, the J call TRBJ2-2; D perhaps matches TRBD2 (5 bases). The germline gives CDR1 SGHDN, CDR2 FVKESK. The germline V and J ends were trimmed by 3 bases and 4 bases, with 21 bases remaining between them. There are 18 residues in the CDR3. DNA of the CDR3: TGTGCCAGCAGCCATACGGGGAGACCGACCCCGGGCACCGGGGAGCTGTTTTTT. Amino acid sequence: CASSHTGRPTPGTGELFF.

This chain joins TRBV6-5 and TRBJ2-7; 9 bases agree with TRBD2. V lost 2 bases, J lost 1 base, and 3 bases stayed unmatched. Germline-derived CDR1 and CDR2 are MNHEY and SVGAGI. The CDR3 sequence is 15 residues long. The CDR3 protein is CASSYGGGVSYEQYF. The CDR3 region has the DNA TGTGCCAGCAGTTACGGCGGGGGGGTTTCCTACGAGCAGTACTTC.

This chain uses TRBV6-6 with TRBJ1-3; tentative D call: TRBD1 (6 bases). Per the germline V gene, CDR1 is MNHNY and CDR2 is SVGAGI (reference sequence). The CDR3 is 13 amino acids. V was cut by 9 bases and J by 3 bases, with 12 bases left in between. CDR3 in DNA: TGTGCCAGTATGAGGGACATTGGAAACACCATATATTTT. Translated: CASMRDIGNTIYF.

The chain recombines TRBV5-1 with TRBJ2-7; 7 bases map to TRBD2. With V trimmed by 0 bases and J by 5 bases, 8 bases remained unmatched. In germline, CDR1 is SGHRS, CDR2 YFSETQ. The CDR3 runs to 15 residues. CDR3 protein: CASSLATGREDEQYF. In nucleotides, the CDR3 is TGCGCCAGCAGCTTGGCAACGGGGAGGGAGGACGAGCAGTACTTC.

The J gene is TRBJ1-1, the V gene TRBV3-1 (or the pseudogene TRBV3-2); TRBD1 might be the D (5 bases). The germline V gene has CDR1 LGHDT and CDR2 YNNKEL (reference sequence). Between the trimmed V and J ends, which lost 1 base and 5 bases, there was a span of 11 bases. This CDR3 has 14 residues. CDR3 sequence reads: CASSQAAGRTEAFF. The CDR3 DNA follows: TGTGCCAGCAGCCAAGCGGCAGGGAGGACTGAAGCTTTCTTT.

This clone was detected only a few times. The chain recombines TRBV19 with TRBJ1-5; D is unresolved. The CDR3 is 14 residues long. V lost 3 bases and J lost 4, with 10 bases in between. From germline, CDR1 is LNHDA and CDR2 SQIVND (reference sequence). CDR3 protein: CASSIYGGNQPQHF. The CDR3 coding sequence is TGTGCCAGTAGTATTTACGGCGGAAATCAGCCCCAGCATTTT.

The rearrangement joins TRBV3-1 (or the pseudogene TRBV3-2) to TRBJ2-1; possible D gene TRBD1, 6 bases. Germline loops: CDR1 LGHDT, CDR2 YNNKEL (reference sequence). There are 15 residues in the CDR3. V lost 0 bases and J 7 bases, leaving 13 bases between the germline ends. CDR3 nucleotide sequence: TGTGCCAGCAGCCAAGAGGGGGCGCTGGGGAATGAGCAGTTCTTC. Translation: CASSQEGALGNEQFF.

The chain has TRBV5-1 and TRBJ2-1; tentatively, D is TRBD2 (5 bases). This CDR3 is 17 amino acids long. Trimming cost V 0 bases and J 3 bases, with 16 bases left between them. Germline loops: CDR1 SGHRS, CDR2 YFSETQ. Here the CDR3 reads CASSLEAGRINYNEQFF. Here the CDR3 DNA reads TGCGCCAGCAGCTTGGAGGCGGGTAGGATCAACTACAATGAGCAGTTCTTC.

V is TRBV3-1 (or the pseudogene TRBV3-2) and J is TRBJ2-3; 9 positions agree with TRBD2. V lost 2 bases and J lost 6; bases outside the gene matches: 6. The CDR3 runs to 15 residues. Germline-derived CDR1 and CDR2 are LGHDT and YNNKEL (reference sequence). CDR3 nucleotides: TGTGCCAGCAGCCAACAAGCGGGGGGTGGGGATACGCAGTATTTT. Protein: CASSQQAGGGDTQYF.

This clone qualifies as medium-sized (0.01 to 0.1%). The same CDR3 also results from other DNA sequences found in this sample. The rearrangement joins TRBV4-1 to TRBJ2-7; tentatively, D is TRBD2 (5 bases). Per the germline V gene, CDR1 is MGHRA and CDR2 is YSYEKL. The CDR3 runs 13 residues. V shed 1 base and J shed 3 bases, with 7 bases lying between them. The CDR3 region is CASSQGGHYEQYF. CDR3 nucleotide sequence: TGCGCCAGCAGCCAAGGAGGGCACTACGAGCAGTACTTC.

The V call is TRBV30, the J call TRBJ2-2, with TRBD1 matching over 8 bases. Germline lookup yields CDR1 GTSNPN and CDR2 SVGIG (reference sequence). The CDR3 covers 13 residues. V lost 7 bases, J lost 2 bases, and 3 bases stayed unmatched. This CDR3 is CALDRVNTGELFF. The CDR3 bases are TGTGCCTTGGACAGGGTCAACACCGGGGAGCTGTTTTTT.

This rearrangement joins TRBV7-2 to TRBJ2-7; D possibly corresponds to TRBD1 (7 bases). The germline CDR1 and CDR2 sequences are SGHTA and FQGNSA. The V end lost 7 bases, the J end lost 6 bases, and 19 bases lay between the germline ends. The length of the CDR3 is 14 residues. The CDR3 DNA reads as TGTGCCAGCACCCTAGACAGGGCGGGGCCCGAGCAGTACTTC. It is translated as CASTLDRAGPEQYF.

V and J are TRBV7-9 and TRBJ2-6; D might be TRBD1 (5 bases). There are 15 residues in the CDR3. Per the germline V gene, CDR1 is SEHNR and CDR2 is FQNEAQ (reference sequence). Trimming took off 2 bases at V and 7 bases at J, with 12 bases between the two ends. The CDR3 region has the DNA TGTGCCAGCAGCTTAAGCAGGGTCTCTGCCAACGTCCTGACTTTC. Protein: CASSLSRVSANVLTF.